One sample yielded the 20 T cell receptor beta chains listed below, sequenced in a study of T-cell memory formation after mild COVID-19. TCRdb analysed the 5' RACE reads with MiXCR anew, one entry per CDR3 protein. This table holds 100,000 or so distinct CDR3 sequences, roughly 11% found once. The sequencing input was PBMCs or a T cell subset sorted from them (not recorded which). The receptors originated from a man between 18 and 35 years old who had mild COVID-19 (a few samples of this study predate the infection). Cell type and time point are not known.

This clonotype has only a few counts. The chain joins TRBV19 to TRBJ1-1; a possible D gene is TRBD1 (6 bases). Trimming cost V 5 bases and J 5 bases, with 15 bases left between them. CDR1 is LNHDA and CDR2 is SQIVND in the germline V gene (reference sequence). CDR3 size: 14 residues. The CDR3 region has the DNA TGTGCCAGTAGTTCACATACAGGGAGGACTGAAGCTTTCTTT. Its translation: CASSSHTGRTEAFF.

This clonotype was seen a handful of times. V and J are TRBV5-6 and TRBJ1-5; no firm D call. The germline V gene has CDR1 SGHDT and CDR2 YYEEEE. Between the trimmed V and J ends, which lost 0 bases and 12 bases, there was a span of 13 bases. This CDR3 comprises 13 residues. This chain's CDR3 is CASSLGTGRDQHF. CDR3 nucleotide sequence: TGTGCCAGCAGCTTGGGCACTGGCCGGGACCAGCATTTT.

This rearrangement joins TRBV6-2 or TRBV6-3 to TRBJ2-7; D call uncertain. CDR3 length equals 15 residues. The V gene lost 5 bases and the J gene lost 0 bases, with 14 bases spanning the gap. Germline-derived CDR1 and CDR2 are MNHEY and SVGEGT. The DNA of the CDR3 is TGTGCCAGCAGTGGCGTAGGGCGAAGCTCCTACGAGCAGTACGTC. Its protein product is CASSGVGRSSYEQYV.

In DNA, the CDR3 is TGCGCCAGCAGTTTGCCCAGGGGGCCTGGTACGGAGCCCCAGCATTTT. Its translation: CASSLPRGPGTEPQHF. The chain has TRBV5-1 and TRBJ1-5; 8 bases match TRBD1. The CDR3 has 16 amino acids. V was clipped by 5 bases and J by 8 bases; unmatched bases: 15. Germline V CDR1 and CDR2: SGHRS, YFSETQ.

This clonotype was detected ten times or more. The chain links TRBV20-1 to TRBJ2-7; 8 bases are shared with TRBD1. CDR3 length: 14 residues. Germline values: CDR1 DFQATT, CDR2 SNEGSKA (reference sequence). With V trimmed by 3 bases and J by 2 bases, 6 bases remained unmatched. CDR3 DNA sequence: TGCAGTGCTAGGCCGGGACAGGAGACCTACGAGCAGTACGTC. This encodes CSARPGQETYEQYV.

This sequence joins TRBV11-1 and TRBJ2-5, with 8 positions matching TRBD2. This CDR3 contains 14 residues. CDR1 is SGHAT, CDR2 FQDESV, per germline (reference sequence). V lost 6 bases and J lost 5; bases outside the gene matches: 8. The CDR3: CASRPRGGRETQYF. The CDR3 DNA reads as TGTGCCAGCAGGCCCCGGGGGGGCCGGGAGACCCAGTACTTC.

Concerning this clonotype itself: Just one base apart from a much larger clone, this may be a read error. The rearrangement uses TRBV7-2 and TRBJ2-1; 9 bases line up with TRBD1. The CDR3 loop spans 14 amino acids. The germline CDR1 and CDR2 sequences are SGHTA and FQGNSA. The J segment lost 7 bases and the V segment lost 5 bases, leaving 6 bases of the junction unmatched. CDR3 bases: TGTGCCAGCAGCCCCACCGGGACAGGGAATGAGCAGTTCTTC. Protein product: CASSPTGTGNEQFF. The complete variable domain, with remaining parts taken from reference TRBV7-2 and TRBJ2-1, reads GAGVSQSPSNKVTEKGKDVELRCDPISGHTALYWYRQSLGQGLEFLIYFQGNSAPDKSGLPSDRFSAERTGGSVSTLTIQRTQQEDSAVYLCASSPTGTGNEQFFGPGTRLTVL.

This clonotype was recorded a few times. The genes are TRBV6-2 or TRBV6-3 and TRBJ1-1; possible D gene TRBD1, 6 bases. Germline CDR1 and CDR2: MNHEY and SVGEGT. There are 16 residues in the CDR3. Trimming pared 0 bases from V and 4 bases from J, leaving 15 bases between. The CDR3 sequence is CASSYSIARGSTEAFF. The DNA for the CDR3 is TGTGCCAGCAGTTACTCGATCGCCAGGGGTAGCACTGAAGCTTTCTTT.

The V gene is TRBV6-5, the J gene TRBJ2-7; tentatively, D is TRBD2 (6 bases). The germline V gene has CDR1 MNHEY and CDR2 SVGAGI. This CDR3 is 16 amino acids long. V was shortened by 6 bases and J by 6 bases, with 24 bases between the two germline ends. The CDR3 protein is CASSPTQGPTGAEQYF. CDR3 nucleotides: TGTGCCAGCAGCCCTACCCAAGGCCCCACGGGAGCCGAGCAGTACTTC.

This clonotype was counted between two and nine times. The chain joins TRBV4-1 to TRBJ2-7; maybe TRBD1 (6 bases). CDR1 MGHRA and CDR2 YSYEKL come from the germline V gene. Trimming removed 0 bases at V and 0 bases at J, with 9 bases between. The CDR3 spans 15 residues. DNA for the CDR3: TGCGCCAGCAGCCAAGATTGGGACAACTCCTACGAGCAGTACGTC. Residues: CASSQDWDNSYEQYV.

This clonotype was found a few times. For the CDR3, the DNA is TGTGCCAGCAGCGAGGGTGAGGGGGCTGGGGCCAACGTCCTGACTTTC. Its translation: CASSEGEGAGANVLTF. The chain has TRBV9 and TRBJ2-6, with a possible D match to TRBD1 (6 bases). The germline gives CDR1 SGDLS, CDR2 YYNGEE. V lost 3 bases and J 2 bases, leaving 12 bases between the germline ends. This CDR3 has 16 amino acids. Variable domain in full (rest from reference TRBV9 and TRBJ2-6): DSGVTQTPKHLITATGQRVTLRCSPRSGDLSVYWYQQSLDQGLQFLIQYYNGEERAKGNILERFSAQQFPDLHSELNLSSLELGDSALYFCASSEGEGAGANVLTFGAGSRLTVL.

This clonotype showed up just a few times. The CDR3 is CSARVRDRRTALGSPLHF. In nucleotides, the CDR3 is TGCAGTGCTAGAGTTCGAGACCGAAGGACGGCTTTAGGGTCACCCCTCCACTTT. The rearrangement uses TRBV20-1 and TRBJ1-6; D gene unclear. This CDR3 has 18 amino acids. Germline assignment: CDR1 DFQATT and CDR2 SNEGSKA (reference sequence). Trimming took off 1 base at V and 10 bases at J, with 26 bases between the two ends.

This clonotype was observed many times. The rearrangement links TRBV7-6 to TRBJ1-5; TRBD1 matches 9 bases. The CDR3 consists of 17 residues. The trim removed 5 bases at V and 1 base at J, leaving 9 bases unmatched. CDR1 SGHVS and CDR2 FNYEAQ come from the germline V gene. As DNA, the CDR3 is TGTGCCAGCAGCCAAGCTTCCGGGACAGGGAGCAATCAGCCCCAGCATTTT. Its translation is CASSQASGTGSNQPQHF.

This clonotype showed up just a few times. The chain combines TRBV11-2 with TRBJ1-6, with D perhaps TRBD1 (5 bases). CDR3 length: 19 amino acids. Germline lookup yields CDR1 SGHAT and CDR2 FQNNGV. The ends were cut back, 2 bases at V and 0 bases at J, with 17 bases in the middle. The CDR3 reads CASSLYDSFSSSYNSPLHF. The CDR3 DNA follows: TGTGCCAGCAGCTTATACGACAGCTTCTCGAGCTCCTATAATTCACCCCTCCACTTT.

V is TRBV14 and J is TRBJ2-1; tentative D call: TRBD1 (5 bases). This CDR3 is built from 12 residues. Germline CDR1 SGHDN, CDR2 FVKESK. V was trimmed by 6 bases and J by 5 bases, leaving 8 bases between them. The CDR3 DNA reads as TGTGCCAGCAGTCGGACAAACAATGAGCAGTTCTTC. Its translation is CASSRTNNEQFF.

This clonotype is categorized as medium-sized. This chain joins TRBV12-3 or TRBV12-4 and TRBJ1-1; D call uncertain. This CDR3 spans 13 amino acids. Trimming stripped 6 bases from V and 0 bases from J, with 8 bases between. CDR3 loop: CASRKKMNTEAFF. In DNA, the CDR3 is TGTGCCAGCAGGAAAAAAATGAACACTGAAGCTTTCTTT.

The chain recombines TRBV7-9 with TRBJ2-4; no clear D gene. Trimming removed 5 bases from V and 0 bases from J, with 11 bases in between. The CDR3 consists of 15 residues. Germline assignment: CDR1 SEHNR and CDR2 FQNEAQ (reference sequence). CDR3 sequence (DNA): TGTGCCAGCAGCCTACCCAGTGGAGCCAAAAACATTCAGTACTTC. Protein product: CASSLPSGAKNIQYF. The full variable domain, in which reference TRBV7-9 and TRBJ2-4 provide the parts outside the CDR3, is DTGVSQNPRHKITKRGQNVTFRCDPISEHNRLYWYRQTLGQGPEFLTYFQNEAQLEKSRLLSDRFSAERPKGSFSTLEIQRTEQGDSAMYLCASSLPSGAKNIQYFGAGTRLSVL.

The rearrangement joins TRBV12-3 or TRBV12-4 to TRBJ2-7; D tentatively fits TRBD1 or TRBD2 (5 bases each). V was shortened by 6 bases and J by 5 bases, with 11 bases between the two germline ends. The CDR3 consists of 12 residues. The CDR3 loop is CASRAGAHEQYF. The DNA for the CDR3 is TGTGCCAGCAGGGCCGGGGCCCACGAGCAGTACTTC.

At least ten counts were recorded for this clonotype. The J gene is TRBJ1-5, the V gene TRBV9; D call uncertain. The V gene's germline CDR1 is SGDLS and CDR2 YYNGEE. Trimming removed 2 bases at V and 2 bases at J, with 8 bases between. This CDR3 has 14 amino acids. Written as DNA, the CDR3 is TGTGCCAGCAGCGTCGGCATGGGCAATCAGCCCCAGCATTTT. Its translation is CASSVGMGNQPQHF.

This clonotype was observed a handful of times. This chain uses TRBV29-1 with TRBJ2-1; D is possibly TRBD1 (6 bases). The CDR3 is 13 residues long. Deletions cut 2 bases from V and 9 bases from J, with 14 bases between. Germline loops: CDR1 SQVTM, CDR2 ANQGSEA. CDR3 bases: TGCAGCGTTGAATCGGCAGGGGCGGGTGAGCAGTTCTTC. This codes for CSVESAGAGEQFF.